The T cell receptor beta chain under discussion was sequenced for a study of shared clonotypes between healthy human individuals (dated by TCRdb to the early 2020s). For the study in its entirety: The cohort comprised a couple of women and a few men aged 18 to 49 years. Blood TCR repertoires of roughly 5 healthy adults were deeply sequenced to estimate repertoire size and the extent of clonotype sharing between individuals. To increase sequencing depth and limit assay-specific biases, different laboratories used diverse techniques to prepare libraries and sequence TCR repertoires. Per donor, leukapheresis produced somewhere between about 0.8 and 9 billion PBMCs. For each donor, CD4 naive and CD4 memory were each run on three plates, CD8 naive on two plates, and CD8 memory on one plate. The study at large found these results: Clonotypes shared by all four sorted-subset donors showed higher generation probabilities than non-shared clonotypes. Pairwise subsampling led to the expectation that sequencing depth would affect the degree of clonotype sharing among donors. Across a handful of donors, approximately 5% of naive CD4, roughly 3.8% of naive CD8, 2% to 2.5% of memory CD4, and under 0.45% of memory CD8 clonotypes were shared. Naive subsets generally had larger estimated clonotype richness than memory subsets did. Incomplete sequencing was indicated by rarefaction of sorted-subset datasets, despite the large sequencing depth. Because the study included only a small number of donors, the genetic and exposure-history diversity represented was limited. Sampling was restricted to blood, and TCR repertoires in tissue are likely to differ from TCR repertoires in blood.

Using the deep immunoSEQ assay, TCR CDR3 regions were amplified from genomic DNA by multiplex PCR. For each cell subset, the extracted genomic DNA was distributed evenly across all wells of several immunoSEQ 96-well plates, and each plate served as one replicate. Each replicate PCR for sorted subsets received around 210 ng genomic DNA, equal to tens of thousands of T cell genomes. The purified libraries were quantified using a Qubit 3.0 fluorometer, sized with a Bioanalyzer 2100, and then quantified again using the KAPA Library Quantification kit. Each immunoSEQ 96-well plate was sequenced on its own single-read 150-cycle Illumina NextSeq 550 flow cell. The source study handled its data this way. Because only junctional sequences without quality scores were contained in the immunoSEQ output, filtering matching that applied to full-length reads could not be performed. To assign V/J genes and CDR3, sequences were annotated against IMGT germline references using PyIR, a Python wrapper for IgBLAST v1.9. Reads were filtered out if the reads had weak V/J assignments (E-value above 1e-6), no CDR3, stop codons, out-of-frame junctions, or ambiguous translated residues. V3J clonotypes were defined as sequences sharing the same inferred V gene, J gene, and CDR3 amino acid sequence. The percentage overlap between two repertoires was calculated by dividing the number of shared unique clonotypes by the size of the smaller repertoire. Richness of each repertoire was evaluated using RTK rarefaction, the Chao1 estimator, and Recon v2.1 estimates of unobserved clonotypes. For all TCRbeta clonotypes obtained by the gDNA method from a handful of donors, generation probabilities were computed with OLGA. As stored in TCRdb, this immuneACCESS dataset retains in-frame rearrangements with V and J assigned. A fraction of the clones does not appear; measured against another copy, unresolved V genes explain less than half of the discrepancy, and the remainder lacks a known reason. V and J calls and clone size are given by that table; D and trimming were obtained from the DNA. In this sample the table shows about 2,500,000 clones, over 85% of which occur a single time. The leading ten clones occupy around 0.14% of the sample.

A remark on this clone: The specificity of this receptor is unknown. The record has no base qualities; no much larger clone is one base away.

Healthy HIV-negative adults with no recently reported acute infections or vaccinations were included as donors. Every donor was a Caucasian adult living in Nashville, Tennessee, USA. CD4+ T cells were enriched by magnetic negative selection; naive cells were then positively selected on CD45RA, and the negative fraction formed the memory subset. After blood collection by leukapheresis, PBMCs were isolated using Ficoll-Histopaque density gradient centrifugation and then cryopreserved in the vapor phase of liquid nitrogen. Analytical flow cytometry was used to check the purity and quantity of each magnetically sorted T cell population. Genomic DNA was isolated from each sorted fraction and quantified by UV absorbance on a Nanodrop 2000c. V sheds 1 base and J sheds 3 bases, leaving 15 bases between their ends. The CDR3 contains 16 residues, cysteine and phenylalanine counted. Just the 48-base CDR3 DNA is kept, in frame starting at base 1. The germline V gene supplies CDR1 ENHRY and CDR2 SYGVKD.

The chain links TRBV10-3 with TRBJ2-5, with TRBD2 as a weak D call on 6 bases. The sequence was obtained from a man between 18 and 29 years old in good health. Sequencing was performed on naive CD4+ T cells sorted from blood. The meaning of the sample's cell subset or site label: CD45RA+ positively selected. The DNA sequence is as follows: TGTGCCATCAGTGAGTGGGTGGAGGGAACCGAAGAGACCCAGTACTTC. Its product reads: CAISEWVEGTEETQYF.